This TCR beta chain originates from a study of blood T cells in healthy people across ages. Each donor's blood draw was ten milliliters of peripheral blood. Together with a sample-barcoded 5' primer, a J-beta primer mix was included in a second PCR lasting about 7 to 12 cycles. A template-switch adaptor that had 12 random nucleotides put a tag on each cDNA molecule. TCRdb passed the 5' RACE reads through MiXCR, listing each CDR3 protein once. The repertoire holds 600,000 to 650,000 distinct CDR3 sequences, with 58% as singletons. Notes on the study in general: Donor CMV status was unknown, possibly confounding expanded clonotype changes. Age showed a roughly linear inverse relationship with TCR beta diversity per million T cells.

This CDR3 is 15 amino acids long. The germline CDR1 and CDR2 sequences are MNHEY and SVGAGI. As regards this clonotype: Its antigen remains unknown.

The sample consisted of blood. The chain joins TRBV6-5 to TRBJ2-7; 10 bases are shared with TRBD2. The J call may be incorrect, as the DNA end agrees better with TRBJ2-5. The clonotype was recovered from a man in his fifties or sixties in good health. Written as DNA, the CDR3 is TGTGCCAGCAGTTACTCTCTAGCGGGGGAGGAGACCCAGTACTTC. Protein sequence: CASSYSLAGEETQYF.